This TCR beta chain stems from a study of cytomegalovirus exposure and HLA in healthy donors. Whole-study findings and limits: Altogether, more than 150 TCR beta chains were recorded as cytomegalovirus-associated. A classifier reportedly called cytomegalovirus status with high sensitivity and specificity. In vitro confirmation showed a few CMV-associated chains to be CMV antigen specific.

CDR3 length: 15 residues. Trimming cost V 7 bases and J 4 bases; bases outside gene matches: 9. Germline-derived CDR1 and CDR2 are SGHAT and FQNNGV. Comment on this clone: Its antigen is unknown.

TCRdb's table, derived via immunoSEQ multiplex PCR, lists solely in-frame clones and lacks some. The sample shows around 160,000 clones, around four fifths of them seen only once. This sequence originates from a man aged 25-40 years in good health and CMV-seropositive. The rearrangement joins TRBV11-2 to TRBJ2-7, with 11 positions matching TRBD1. Material for sequencing was PBMCs. The CDR3 DNA reads TGTGCCAGCAAACCATGGACAGGGGGCCGTTACGAGCAGTACTTC. Translation: CASKPWTGGRYEQYF.